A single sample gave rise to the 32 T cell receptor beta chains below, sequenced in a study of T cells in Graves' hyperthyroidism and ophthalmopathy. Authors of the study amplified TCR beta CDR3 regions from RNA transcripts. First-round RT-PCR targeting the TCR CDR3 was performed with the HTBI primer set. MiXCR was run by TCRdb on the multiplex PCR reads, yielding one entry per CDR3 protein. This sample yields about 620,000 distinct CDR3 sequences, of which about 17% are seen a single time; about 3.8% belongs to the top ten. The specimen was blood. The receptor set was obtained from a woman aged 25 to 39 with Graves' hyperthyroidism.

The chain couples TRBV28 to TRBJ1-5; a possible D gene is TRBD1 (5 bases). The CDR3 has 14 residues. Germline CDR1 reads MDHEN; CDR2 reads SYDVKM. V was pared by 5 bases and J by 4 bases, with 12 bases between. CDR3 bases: TGTGCCAGCAGTGCGGGGGGGATTAATCAGCCCCAGCATTTT. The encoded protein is CASSAGGINQPQHF. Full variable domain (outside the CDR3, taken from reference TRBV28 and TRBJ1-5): DVKVTQSSRYLVKRTGEKVFLECVQDMDHENMFWYRQDPGLGLRLIYFSYDVKMKEKGDIPEGYSVSREKKERFSLILESASTNQTSMYLCASSAGGINQPQHFGDGTRLSIL.

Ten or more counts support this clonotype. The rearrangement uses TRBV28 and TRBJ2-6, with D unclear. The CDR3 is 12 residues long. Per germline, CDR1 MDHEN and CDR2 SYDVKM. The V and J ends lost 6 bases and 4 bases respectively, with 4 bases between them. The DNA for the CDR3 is TGTGCCAGCAGGTTCGGGGCCAACGTCCTGACTTTC. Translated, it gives CASRFGANVLTF.

The CDR3 DNA reads TGCGCCAGCAGCCAGGTTTCAGGGGCCGTTGAAGCTTTCTTT. Translating it yields CASSQVSGAVEAFF. The rearrangement joins TRBV4-1 to TRBJ1-1; tentative D call: TRBD1 (6 bases). The length of the CDR3 is 14 residues. Germline V CDR1 and CDR2: MGHRA, YSYEKL. V was pared by 3 bases and J by 7 bases, with 15 bases between.

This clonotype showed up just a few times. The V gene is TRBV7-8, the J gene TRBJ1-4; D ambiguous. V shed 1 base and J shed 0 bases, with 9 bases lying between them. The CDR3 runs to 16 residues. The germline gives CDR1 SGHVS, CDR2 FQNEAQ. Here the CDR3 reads CASSLVIGATNEKLFF. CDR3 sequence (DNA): TGTGCCAGCAGCTTAGTTATCGGAGCAACTAATGAAAAACTGTTTTTT.

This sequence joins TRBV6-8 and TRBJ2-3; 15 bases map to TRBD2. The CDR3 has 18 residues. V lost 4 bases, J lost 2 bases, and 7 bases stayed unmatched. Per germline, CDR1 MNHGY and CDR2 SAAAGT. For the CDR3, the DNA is TGTGCCAGCAGTTCCTGGACTAGCGGGAGGGCCTACACAGATACGCAGTATTTT. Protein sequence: CASSSWTSGRAYTDTQYF.

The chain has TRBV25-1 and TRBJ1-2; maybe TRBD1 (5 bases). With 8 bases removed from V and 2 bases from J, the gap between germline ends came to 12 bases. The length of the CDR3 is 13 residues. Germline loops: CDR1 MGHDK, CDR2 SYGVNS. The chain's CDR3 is CASRSPGNYGYTF. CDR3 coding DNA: TGTGCCAGCCGCAGCCCAGGGAACTATGGCTACACCTTC.

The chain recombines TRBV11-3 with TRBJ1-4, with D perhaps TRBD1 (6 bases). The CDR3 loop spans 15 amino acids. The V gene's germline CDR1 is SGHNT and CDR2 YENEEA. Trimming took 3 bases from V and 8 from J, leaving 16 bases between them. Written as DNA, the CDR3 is TGTGCCAGCAGCTTCACGACAGGTCTTGGGGAAAAACTGTTTTTT. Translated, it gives CASSFTTGLGEKLFF.

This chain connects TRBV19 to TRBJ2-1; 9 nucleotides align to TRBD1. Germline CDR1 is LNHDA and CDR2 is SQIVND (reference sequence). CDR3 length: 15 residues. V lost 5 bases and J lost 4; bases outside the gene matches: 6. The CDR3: CASSGQGRAYNEQFF. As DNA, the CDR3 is TGTGCCAGTAGTGGACAGGGGAGGGCATACAATGAGCAGTTCTTC.

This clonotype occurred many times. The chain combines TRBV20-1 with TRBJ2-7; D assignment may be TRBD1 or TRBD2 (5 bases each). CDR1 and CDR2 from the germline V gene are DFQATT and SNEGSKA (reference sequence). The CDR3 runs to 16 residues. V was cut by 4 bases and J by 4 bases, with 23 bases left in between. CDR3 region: CSAMDGRGRLVYEQYF. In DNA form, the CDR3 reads TGCAGTGCTATGGACGGACGGGGCCGCTTAGTGTACGAGCAGTACTTC.

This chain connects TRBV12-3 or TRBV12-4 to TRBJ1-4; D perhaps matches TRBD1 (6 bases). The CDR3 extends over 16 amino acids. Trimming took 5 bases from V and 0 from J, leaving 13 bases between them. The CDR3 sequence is CASSHRTAATNEKLFF. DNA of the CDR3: TGTGCCAGCAGTCACCGGACAGCTGCAACTAATGAAAAACTGTTTTTT.

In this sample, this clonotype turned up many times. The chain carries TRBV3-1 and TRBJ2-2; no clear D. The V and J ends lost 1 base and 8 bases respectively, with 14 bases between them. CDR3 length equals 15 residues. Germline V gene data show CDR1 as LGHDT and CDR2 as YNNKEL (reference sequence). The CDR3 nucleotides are TGTGCCAGCAGCCAAGGGGATGGGAAACCGGGGGAGCTGTTTTTT. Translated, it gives CASSQGDGKPGELFF.

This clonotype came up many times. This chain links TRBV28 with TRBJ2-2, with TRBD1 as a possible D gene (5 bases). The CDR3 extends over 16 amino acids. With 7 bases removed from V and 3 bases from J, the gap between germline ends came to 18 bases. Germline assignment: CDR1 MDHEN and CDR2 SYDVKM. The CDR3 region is CASTPGPGWDTGELFF. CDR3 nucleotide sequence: TGTGCCAGCACCCCAGGGCCTGGGTGGGACACCGGGGAGCTGTTTTTT.

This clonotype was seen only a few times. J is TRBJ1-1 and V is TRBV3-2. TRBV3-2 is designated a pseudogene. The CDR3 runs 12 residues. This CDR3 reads CASSQRAGEAFF. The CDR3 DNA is TGTGCCAGCAGCCAAAGGGCAGGAGAAGCTTTCTTT.

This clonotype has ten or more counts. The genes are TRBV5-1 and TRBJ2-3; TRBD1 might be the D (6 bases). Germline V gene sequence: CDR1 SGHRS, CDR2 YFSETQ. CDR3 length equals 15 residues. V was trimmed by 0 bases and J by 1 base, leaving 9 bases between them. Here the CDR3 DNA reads TGCGCCAGCAGCTTGGAGGGACACGGCACAGATACGCAGTATTTT. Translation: CASSLEGHGTDTQYF.

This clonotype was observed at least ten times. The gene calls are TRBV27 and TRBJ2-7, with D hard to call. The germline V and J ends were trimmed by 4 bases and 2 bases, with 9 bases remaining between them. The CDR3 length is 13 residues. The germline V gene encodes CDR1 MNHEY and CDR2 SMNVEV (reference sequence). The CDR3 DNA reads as TGTGCCAGCAGTTGGGGTATGGCCTACGAGCAGTACTTC. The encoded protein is CASSWGMAYEQYF.

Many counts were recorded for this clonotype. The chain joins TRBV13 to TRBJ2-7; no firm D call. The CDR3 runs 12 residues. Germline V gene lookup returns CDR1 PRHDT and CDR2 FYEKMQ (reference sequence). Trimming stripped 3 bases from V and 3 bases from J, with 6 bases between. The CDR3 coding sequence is TGTGCCAGCAGCTTGGAGTACTACGAGCAGTACTTC. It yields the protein CASSLEYYEQYF. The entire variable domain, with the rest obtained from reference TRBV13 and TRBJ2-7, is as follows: AAGVIQSPRHLIKEKRETATLKCYPIPRHDTVYWYQQGPGQDPQFLISFYEKMQSDKGSIPDRFSAQQFSDYHSELNMSSLELGDSALYFCASSLEYYEQYFGPGTRLTVT.

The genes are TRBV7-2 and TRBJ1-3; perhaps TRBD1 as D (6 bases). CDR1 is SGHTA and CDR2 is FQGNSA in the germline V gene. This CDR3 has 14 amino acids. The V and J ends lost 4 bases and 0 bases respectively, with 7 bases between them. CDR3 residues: CASSWDTSGNTIYF. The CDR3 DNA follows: TGTGCCAGCAGCTGGGACACCTCTGGAAACACCATATATTTT. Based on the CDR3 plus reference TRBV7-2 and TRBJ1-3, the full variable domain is GAGVSQSPSNKVTEKGKDVELRCDPISGHTALYWYRQSLGQGLEFLIYFQGNSAPDKSGLPSDRFSAERTGGSVSTLTIQRTQQEDSAVYLCASSWDTSGNTIYFGEGSWLTVV.

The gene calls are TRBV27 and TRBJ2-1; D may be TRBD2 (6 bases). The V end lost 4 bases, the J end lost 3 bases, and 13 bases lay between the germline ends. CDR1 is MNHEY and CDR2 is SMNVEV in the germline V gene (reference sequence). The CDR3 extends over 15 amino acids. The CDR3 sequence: CASSSFRRGYNEQFF. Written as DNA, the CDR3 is TGTGCCAGCAGTTCCTTTAGGAGGGGCTACAATGAGCAGTTCTTC.

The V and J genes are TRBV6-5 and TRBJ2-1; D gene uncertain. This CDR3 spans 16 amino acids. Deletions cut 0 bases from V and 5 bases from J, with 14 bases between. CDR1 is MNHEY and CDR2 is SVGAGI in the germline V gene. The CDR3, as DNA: TGTGCCAGCAGTTACTCGTCCCAGTCTAACAACAATGAGCAGTTCTTC. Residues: CASSYSSQSNNNEQFF.

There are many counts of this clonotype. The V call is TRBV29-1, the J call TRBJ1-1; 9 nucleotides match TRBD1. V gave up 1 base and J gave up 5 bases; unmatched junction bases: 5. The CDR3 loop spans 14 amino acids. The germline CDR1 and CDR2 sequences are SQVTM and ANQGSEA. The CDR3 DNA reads TGCAGCGTTGAAGTGAGGACAGGGGATACTGAAGCTTTCTTT. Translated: CSVEVRTGDTEAFF.

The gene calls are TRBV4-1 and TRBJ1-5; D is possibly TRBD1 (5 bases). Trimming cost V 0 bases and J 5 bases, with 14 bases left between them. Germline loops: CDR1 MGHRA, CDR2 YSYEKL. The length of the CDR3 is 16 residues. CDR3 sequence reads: CASSQDHPGLHQPQHF. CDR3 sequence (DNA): TGCGCCAGCAGCCAAGATCACCCAGGGCTCCATCAGCCCCAGCATTTT.

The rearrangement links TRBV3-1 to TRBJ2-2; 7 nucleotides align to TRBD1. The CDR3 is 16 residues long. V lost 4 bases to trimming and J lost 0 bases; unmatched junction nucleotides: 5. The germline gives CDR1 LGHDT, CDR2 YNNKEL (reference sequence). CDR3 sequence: CASSPTGETNTGELFF. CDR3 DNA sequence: TGTGCCAGCAGCCCTACAGGGGAAACGAACACCGGGGAGCTGTTTTTT.

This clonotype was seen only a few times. The CDR3 protein is CASSFTRNGDEQFF. The CDR3 DNA follows: TGTGCCAGCAGCTTTACTAGAAACGGCGATGAGCAGTTCTTC. J is TRBJ2-1 and V is TRBV7-9; possible D gene TRBD2, 5 bases. Trimming took off 3 bases at V and 8 bases at J, with 14 bases between the two ends. The CDR3 contains 14 residues. Germline assignment: CDR1 SEHNR and CDR2 FQNEAQ (reference sequence).

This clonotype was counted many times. The CDR3 DNA is TGCGCCAGCAGTGCGGGCAGGGCCCAAATCAATGAGCAGTTCTTC. Its translation is CASSAGRAQINEQFF. The chain employs TRBV5-1 and TRBJ2-1; D could derive from TRBD1 or TRBD2 (5 bases each). Germline values: CDR1 SGHRS, CDR2 YFSETQ. This CDR3 comprises 15 residues. Trimming stripped 5 bases from V and 6 bases from J, with 18 bases between.

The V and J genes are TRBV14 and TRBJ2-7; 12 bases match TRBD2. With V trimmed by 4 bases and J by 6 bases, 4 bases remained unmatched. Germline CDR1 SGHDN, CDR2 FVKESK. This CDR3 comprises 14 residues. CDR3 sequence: CASSPTSGRSEQYF. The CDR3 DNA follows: TGTGCCAGCAGCCCGACTAGCGGGAGATCCGAGCAGTACTTC.

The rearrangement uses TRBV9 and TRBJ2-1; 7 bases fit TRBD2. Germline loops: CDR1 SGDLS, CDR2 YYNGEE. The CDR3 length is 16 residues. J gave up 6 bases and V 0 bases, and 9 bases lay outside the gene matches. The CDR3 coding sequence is TGTGCCAGCAGCGTAGGTGTGGGGGGGACCGGCAATGAGCAGTTCTTC. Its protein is CASSVGVGGTGNEQFF. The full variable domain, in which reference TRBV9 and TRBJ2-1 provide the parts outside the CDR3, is DSGVTQTPKHLITATGQRVTLRCSPRSGDLSVYWYQQSLDQGLQFLIQYYNGEERAKGNILERFSAQQFPDLHSELNLSSLELGDSALYFCASSVGVGGTGNEQFFGPGTRLTVL.

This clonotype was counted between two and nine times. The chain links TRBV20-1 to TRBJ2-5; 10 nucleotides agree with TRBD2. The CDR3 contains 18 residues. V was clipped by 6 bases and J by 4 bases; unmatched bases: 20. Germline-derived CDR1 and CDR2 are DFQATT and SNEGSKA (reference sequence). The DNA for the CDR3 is TGCAGTGCGTCCCGGGGAGCGGGAGGGCCGGAGCGTTTAGAGACCCAGTACTTC. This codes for CSASRGAGGPERLETQYF.

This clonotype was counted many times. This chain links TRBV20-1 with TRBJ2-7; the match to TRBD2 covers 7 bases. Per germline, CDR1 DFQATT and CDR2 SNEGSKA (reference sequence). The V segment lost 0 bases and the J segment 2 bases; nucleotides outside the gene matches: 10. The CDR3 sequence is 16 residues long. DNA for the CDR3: TGCAGTGCTAGAGATCTAAAGGCGGGAGCCCCCTACGAGCAGTACTTC. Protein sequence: CSARDLKAGAPYEQYF.

The CDR3 region is CASSLYQGRGNQPQHF. The DNA of the CDR3 is TGTGCCAGCAGTTTATACCAGGGGAGGGGCAATCAGCCCCAGCATTTT. This chain uses TRBV27 with TRBJ1-5; D is possibly TRBD1 (6 bases). From germline, CDR1 is MNHEY and CDR2 SMNVEV (reference sequence). V lost 1 base and J lost 2, with 12 bases in between. This CDR3 has 16 residues.

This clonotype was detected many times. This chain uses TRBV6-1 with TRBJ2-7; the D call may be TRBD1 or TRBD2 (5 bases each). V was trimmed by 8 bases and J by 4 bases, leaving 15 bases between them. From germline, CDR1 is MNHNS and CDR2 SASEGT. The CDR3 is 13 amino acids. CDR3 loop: CASRLGREYEQYF. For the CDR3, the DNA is TGTGCCAGCCGGTTGGGCAGGGAGTACGAGCAGTACTTC.

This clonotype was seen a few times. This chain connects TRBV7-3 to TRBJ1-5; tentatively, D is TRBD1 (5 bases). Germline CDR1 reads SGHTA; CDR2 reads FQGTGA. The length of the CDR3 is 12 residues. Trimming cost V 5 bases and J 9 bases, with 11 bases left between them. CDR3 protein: CASSQRGGPQHF. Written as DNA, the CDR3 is TGTGCCAGCAGCCAAAGGGGCGGGCCCCAGCATTTT.

CDR3 sequence reads: CASSPGSGASPLHF. The CDR3 DNA is TGTGCCAGCAGTCCAGGGTCTGGGGCTTCACCCCTCCACTTT. The chain is built from TRBV28 and TRBJ1-6; weak D call: TRBD1 (5 bases). The CDR3 sequence is 14 residues long. With 5 bases removed from V and 9 bases from J, the gap between germline ends came to 14 bases. Germline V gene lookup returns CDR1 MDHEN and CDR2 SYDVKM.